The 3 T cell receptor beta chains in this list originate from one sample, sequenced in a study of blood T cells in healthy people across ages. A second about 6 to 12 cycle PCR used barcoded and J-beta primers. TCRdb ran MiXCR on the 5' RACE reads and lists one entry per CDR3 protein. This sample carries roughly 2 million distinct CDR3 sequences, around 50% of them seen once, and the ten largest clones take roughly 2%. Sequenced: blood. The origin of the receptors is a woman aged 40 to 50 in good health.

This sequence joins TRBV6-5 and TRBJ1-2; D is perhaps TRBD1 (6 bases). CDR1 is MNHEY, CDR2 SVGAGI, per germline. V shed 2 bases and J shed 12 bases, with 25 bases lying between them. This CDR3 has 16 residues. In DNA, the CDR3 is TGTGCCAGCAGTTACGTCCCCCTACAGGGCTCGTGGGGCCACACCTTC. Amino acid sequence: CASSYVPLQGSWGHTF.

The chain is built from TRBV3-1 and TRBJ2-1; maybe TRBD1 (6 bases). The CDR3 has 12 amino acids. The V end lost 3 bases, the J end lost 9 bases, and 9 bases lay between the germline ends. Per the germline V gene, CDR1 is LGHDT and CDR2 is YNNKEL (reference sequence). The CDR3 region is CASSQAQGEQFF. The DNA of the CDR3 is TGTGCCAGCAGCCAGGCACAGGGTGAGCAGTTCTTC.

This clonotype was observed once. A much larger clonotype is one base distant, so this may be a read error. The chain employs TRBV4-3 and TRBJ2-7; TRBD1 or TRBD2 may be the D gene (5 bases each). The CDR3 length is 17 residues. Trimming removed 1 base from V and 4 bases from J, with 20 bases in between. Germline V gene sequence: CDR1 LGHNA, CDR2 YSLEER. For the CDR3, the DNA is TGCGCCAGCAGCCAAGGACTCGCCGGGGCAGTTGAATACGAGCAGTACTTC. Amino acid sequence: CASSQGLAGAVEYEQYF.